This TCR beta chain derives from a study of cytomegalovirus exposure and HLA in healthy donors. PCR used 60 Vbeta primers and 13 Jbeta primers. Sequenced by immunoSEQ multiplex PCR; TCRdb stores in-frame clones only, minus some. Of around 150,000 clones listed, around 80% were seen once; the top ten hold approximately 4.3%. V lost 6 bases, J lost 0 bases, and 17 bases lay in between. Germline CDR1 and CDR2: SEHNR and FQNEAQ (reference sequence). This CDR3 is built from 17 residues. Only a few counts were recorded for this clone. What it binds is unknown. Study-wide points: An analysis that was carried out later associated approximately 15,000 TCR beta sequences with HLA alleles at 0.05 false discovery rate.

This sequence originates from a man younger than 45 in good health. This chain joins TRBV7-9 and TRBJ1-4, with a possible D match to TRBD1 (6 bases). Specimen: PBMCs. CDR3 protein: CASSRNREGTTNEKLFF. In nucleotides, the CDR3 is TGTGCCAGCAGTCGTAACAGGGAGGGCACAACTAATGAAAAACTGTTTTTT.